Below, 23 T cell receptor beta chains from the same sample are listed, as sequenced in a study of human versus mouse CDR3 diversity and MHC coevolution. Generated by immunoSEQ multiplex PCR, the TCRdb table keeps only in-frame clones and is missing some. The sample comprises tens of thousands of clones, approximately 94% of which are singletons, and approximately 17% rests with the top ten. The source material was naive CD4+ T cells from blood. Subset in this sample: CD45RO-negative CD62L-positive naive CD4 T cells. All receptors derive from a person in their 60s in good health.

V gene TRBV27 combines with J gene TRBJ2-1; D might be TRBD2 (6 bases). With 3 bases removed from V and 5 bases from J, the gap between germline ends came to 23 bases. Per the germline V gene, CDR1 is MNHEY and CDR2 is SMNVEV (reference sequence). This CDR3 region has 18 residues. The CDR3 loop is CASSFHPLGSGDDNEQFF. CDR3 DNA sequence: TGTGCCAGCAGTTTTCATCCCCTGGGTAGCGGAGACGACAATGAGCAGTTCTTC.

The genes are TRBV19 and TRBJ2-3; 11 bases are a match to TRBD2. Germline trimming cut 5 bases from V and 8 bases from J; bases unmatched to any gene: 12. Per the germline V gene, CDR1 is LNHDA and CDR2 is SQIVND (reference sequence). This CDR3 has 16 amino acids. CDR3 region: CASSPLAGVTYGTQYF. The CDR3 DNA reads TGTGCCAGTAGTCCACTAGCGGGAGTGACGTACGGTACGCAGTATTTT.

Here the CDR3 DNA reads TGTGCCAGCTCACTAGGCCCCCCCGGGGAGAGCGAGCAGTACTTC. It encodes CASSLGPPGESEQYF. This chain links TRBV18 with TRBJ2-5; tentatively, D is TRBD2 (5 bases). The better agreement between TRBJ2-7 and the DNA end casts doubt on the J call. CDR1 is KGHSH, CDR2 LQKENI, per germline. This CDR3 is 15 amino acids long.

This rearrangement joins TRBV6-1 to TRBJ2-7; possible D gene TRBD2, 6 bases. V dropped 3 bases and J dropped 0 bases, with 15 bases sitting between them. This CDR3 contains 16 residues. Germline values: CDR1 MNHNS, CDR2 SASEGT. The CDR3 coding sequence is TGTGCCAGCAGTGATTGGGGGACTCCGAGCTCCTACGAGCAGTACTTC. The encoded protein is CASSDWGTPSSYEQYF.

The chain links TRBV4-1 to TRBJ2-1, with TRBD2 matching 10 bases. CDR3 size: 17 residues. With 0 bases clipped from V and 8 bases from J, the junction kept 10 bases outside the gene matches. Looked up from germline, CDR1 is MGHRA and CDR2 is YSYEKL. The CDR3 nucleotides read TGCGCCAGCAGCCAAGATAGGCTAGCGGGAGATGGCGATGAGCAGTTCTTC. The encoded protein is CASSQDRLAGDGDEQFF.

This rearrangement joins TRBV29-1 to TRBJ1-1; D possibly corresponds to TRBD1 (5 bases). The CDR3 is made up of 15 amino acids. From germline, CDR1 is SQVTM and CDR2 ANQGSEA. V lost 6 bases to trimming and J lost 2 bases, with 19 bases between them. DNA for the CDR3: TGCAGCGTCCAAGGGGTGTACGGCGCTAACACTGAAGCTTTCTTT. This sequence encodes CSVQGVYGANTEAFF.

The chain employs TRBV6-5 and TRBJ1-5; TRBD1 matches at 11 bases. Per the germline V gene, CDR1 is MNHEY and CDR2 is SVGAGI. The CDR3 is 15 residues long. The V gene end was trimmed by 5 bases and the J gene end by 6 bases; junction bases not matched to a gene: 6. CDR3 in amino acids: CASSPQDRGRQPQHF. As DNA, the CDR3 is TGTGCCAGCAGTCCGCAGGACAGGGGGCGTCAGCCCCAGCATTTT.

The chain combines TRBV10-3 with TRBJ1-5; D unclear. Germline lookup yields CDR1 ENHRY and CDR2 SYGVKD. Between the trimmed V and J ends, which lost 4 bases and 4 bases, there was a span of 11 bases. CDR3 size: 14 residues. CDR3 region: CAISVNGGNQPQHF. CDR3 bases: TGTGCCATCAGTGTAAATGGCGGGAATCAGCCCCAGCATTTT.

CDR3 in DNA: TGTGCCAGTAGGTTAGCGGGAGGTACAAATGAGCAGTTCTTC. It specifies CASRLAGGTNEQFF. The chain is built from TRBV19 and TRBJ2-1; TRBD2 matches 10 bases. The CDR3 is made up of 14 amino acids. Germline CDR1 LNHDA, CDR2 SQIVND (reference sequence). V lost 6 bases to trimming and J lost 7 bases; unmatched junction nucleotides: 6.

The chain links TRBV5-4 to TRBJ2-7; TRBD2 matches 10 bases. V dropped 4 bases and J dropped 3; count of bases not matched to a gene: 7. Germline V lookup: CDR1 SGHNT, CDR2 YYREEE (reference sequence). The CDR3 runs to 15 residues. The CDR3 coding sequence is TGTGCCAGCAGCGAGGGACTAGCGCAAGACTACGAGCAGTACTTC. It yields the protein CASSEGLAQDYEQYF.

This clone came up once. The V gene is TRBV7-9, the J gene TRBJ2-5, with D perhaps TRBD2 (7 bases). The V gene lost 5 bases and the J gene lost 0 bases, with 16 bases spanning the gap. The CDR3 sequence is 16 residues long. Germline-derived CDR1 and CDR2 are SEHNR and FQNEAQ (reference sequence). The CDR3 DNA reads as TGTGCCAGCAGCCCACGAGGGGGGGGAAACCAAGAGACCCAGTACTTC. It encodes CASSPRGGGNQETQYF.

The V and J genes are TRBV5-6 and TRBJ2-5, with a tentative D call TRBD1 (5 bases). Trimming pared 0 bases from V and 0 bases from J, leaving 9 bases between. Germline CDR1 is SGHDT and CDR2 is YYEEEE. The CDR3 length is 15 residues. The CDR3 bases are TGTGCCAGCAGCTTGGGGGCAGGGAACCAAGAGACCCAGTACTTC. It specifies CASSLGAGNQETQYF.

This clone is a singleton in its sample. The chain couples TRBV5-1 to TRBJ2-7; perhaps TRBD1 as D (6 bases). Germline CDR1 is SGHRS and CDR2 is YFSETQ. V was clipped by 3 bases and J by 2 bases, with 9 bases between them. This CDR3 comprises 13 residues. CDR3 in amino acids: CASSWGQTYEQYF. The CDR3 nucleotides read TGCGCCAGCAGCTGGGGACAAACCTACGAGCAGTACTTC.

In its sample, this clone was seen once. The V gene is TRBV10-2, the J gene TRBJ1-1; D call uncertain. Per the germline V gene, CDR1 is WSHSY and CDR2 is SAAADI. CDR3 length: 12 residues. V dropped 6 bases and J dropped 3 bases, with 8 bases sitting between them. The CDR3 DNA follows: TGCGCCAGCAGGCTCGGTTACACTGAAGCTTTCTTT. Translated: CASRLGYTEAFF.

This chain links TRBV7-3 with TRBJ2-3; 7 nucleotides agree with TRBD1. The trim removed 2 bases at V and 2 bases at J, leaving 4 bases unmatched. This CDR3 has 15 amino acids. Germline V gene sequence: CDR1 SGHTA, CDR2 FQGTGA. CDR3 protein: CASSLEGTDTDTQYF. The CDR3 nucleotides are TGTGCCAGCAGCTTAGAGGGGACAGACACAGATACGCAGTATTTT. Full variable domain (rest looked up from reference TRBV7-3 and TRBJ2-3): GAGVSQTPSNKVTEKGKYVELRCDPISGHTALYWYRQSLGQGPEFLIYFQGTGAADDSGLPNDRFFAVRPEGSVSTLKIQRTERGDSAVYLCASSLEGTDTDTQYFGPGTRLTVL.

V and J are TRBV2 and TRBJ2-1; TRBD2 is a possible D gene (6 bases). The CDR3 is made up of 16 amino acids. The germline V and J ends were trimmed by 1 base and 6 bases, with 16 bases remaining between them. Per germline, CDR1 SNHLY and CDR2 FYNNEI. The CDR3 DNA follows: TGTGCCAGCAGTGAAGAGGAGCGGGTACCACCCAATGAGCAGTTCTTC. Amino acids: CASSEEERVPPNEQFF.

DNA for the CDR3: TGCGCCAGCAGCTTGGATGGGGCTGTCAATGAGCAGTTCTTC. Its translation is CASSLDGAVNEQFF. This rearrangement joins TRBV5-1 to TRBJ2-1; maybe TRBD1 (5 bases). Germline V gene lookup returns CDR1 SGHRS and CDR2 YFSETQ. CDR3 length: 14 residues. V was clipped by 0 bases and J by 6 bases, with 10 bases between them.

V is TRBV19 and J is TRBJ2-4, with unresolved D. Trimming left V 8 bases short and J 1 base short, with 9 bases between. Germline V gives CDR1 LNHDA, CDR2 SQIVND (reference sequence). This CDR3 comprises 13 residues. This CDR3 is CASSPQAKNIQYF. As DNA, the CDR3 is TGTGCCAGTTCCCCTCAGGCCAAAAACATTCAGTACTTC.

The rearrangement uses TRBV11-2 and TRBJ2-5, with D possibly TRBD2 on 6 matching bases. Trimming shortened V by 10 bases and J by 1 base, and 16 bases separated the two germline ends. The length of the CDR3 is 14 residues. Looked up from germline, CDR1 is SGHAT and CDR2 is FQNNGV. The CDR3 nucleotides read TGTGCCACCTCCCGGGACTTCGTCCAAGAGACCCAGTACTTC. Encoded protein: CATSRDFVQETQYF.

The CDR3 DNA follows: TGTGCCGGTAGTAGGGAGAGGACAGATACGCAGTATTTT. As protein: CAGSRERTDTQYF. The chain uses TRBV9 and TRBJ2-3; D perhaps matches TRBD2 (5 bases). V lost 10 bases and J 3 bases, leaving 15 bases between the germline ends. Germline CDR1 reads SGDLS; CDR2 reads YYNGEE. CDR3 length: 13 amino acids.

This clone was found once. J is TRBJ2-3 and V is TRBV11-2, with D maybe TRBD1 (6 bases). Looked up from germline, CDR1 is SGHAT and CDR2 is FQNNGV. The CDR3 is made up of 15 amino acids. V lost 5 bases and J 3 bases, leaving 15 bases between the germline ends. As DNA, the CDR3 is TGTGCCAGCAGCGGGGGCGACAGAAGAACAGATACGCAGTATTTT. It codes for CASSGGDRRTDTQYF.

V is TRBV7-3 and J is TRBJ2-3; 9 positions match TRBD2. The CDR3 consists of 17 residues. CDR1 is SGHTA and CDR2 is FQGTGA in the germline V gene. V was clipped by 2 bases and J by 0 bases; unmatched bases: 6. Here the CDR3 reads CASSLWASGVSTDTQYF. As DNA, the CDR3 is TGTGCCAGCAGCTTATGGGCTAGCGGGGTTAGCACAGATACGCAGTATTTT.

This clone occurred once. This chain links TRBV11-2 with TRBJ2-1; the match to TRBD2 covers 13 bases. V lost 4 bases and J lost 1; bases outside the gene matches: 1. This CDR3 has 16 residues. In germline, CDR1 is SGHAT, CDR2 FQNNGV. CDR3 DNA: TGTGCCAGCAGCTCGACTAGCGGGAGGTCCTACAATGAGCAGTTCTTC. Its protein product is CASSSTSGRSYNEQFF.